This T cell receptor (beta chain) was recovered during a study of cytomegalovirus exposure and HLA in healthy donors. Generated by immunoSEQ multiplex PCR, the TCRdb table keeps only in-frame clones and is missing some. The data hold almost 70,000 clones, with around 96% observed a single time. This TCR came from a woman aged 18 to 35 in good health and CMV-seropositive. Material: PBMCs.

Here the CDR3 reads CACSSGRAGYEQFF. CDR3 in DNA: TGTGCCTGCTCGAGCGGGAGGGCCGGATATGAGCAGTTCTTC. The gene calls are TRBV30 and TRBJ2-1, with TRBD2 matching 10 bases. The germline V gene has CDR1 GTSNPN and CDR2 SVGIG (reference sequence). There are 14 residues in the CDR3. The J segment lost 8 bases and the V segment lost 6 bases, leaving 10 bases of the junction unmatched.